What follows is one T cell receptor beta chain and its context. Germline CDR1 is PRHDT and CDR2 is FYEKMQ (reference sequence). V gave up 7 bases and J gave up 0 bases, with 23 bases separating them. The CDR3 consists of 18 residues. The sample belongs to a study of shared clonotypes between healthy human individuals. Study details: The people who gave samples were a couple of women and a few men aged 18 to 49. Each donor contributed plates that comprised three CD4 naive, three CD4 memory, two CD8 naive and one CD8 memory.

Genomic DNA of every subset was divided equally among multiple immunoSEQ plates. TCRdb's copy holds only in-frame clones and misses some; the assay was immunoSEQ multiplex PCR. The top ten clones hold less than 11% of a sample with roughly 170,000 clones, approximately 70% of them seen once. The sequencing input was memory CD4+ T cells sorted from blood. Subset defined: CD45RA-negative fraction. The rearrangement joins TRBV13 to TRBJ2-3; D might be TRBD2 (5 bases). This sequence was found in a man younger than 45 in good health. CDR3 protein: CASTLVRSGVTSTDTQYF. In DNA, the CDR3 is TGTGCCAGCACCCTAGTCCGGAGCGGAGTGACTAGCACAGATACGCAGTATTTT.